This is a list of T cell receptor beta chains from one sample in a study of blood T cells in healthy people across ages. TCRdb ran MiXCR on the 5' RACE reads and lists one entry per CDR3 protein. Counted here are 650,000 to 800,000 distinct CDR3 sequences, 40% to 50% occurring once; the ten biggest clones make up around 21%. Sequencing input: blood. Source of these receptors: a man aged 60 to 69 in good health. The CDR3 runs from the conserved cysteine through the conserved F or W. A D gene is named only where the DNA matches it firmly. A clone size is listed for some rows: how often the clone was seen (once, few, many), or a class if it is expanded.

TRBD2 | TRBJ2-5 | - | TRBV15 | CATSRDLAGARETQYF | TGTGCCACCAGCAGAGATTTAGCGGGGGCCCGGGAGACCCAGTACTTC
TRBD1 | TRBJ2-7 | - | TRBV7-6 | CASSPGGVTYNEQYF | TGTGCCAGCAGCCCAGGGGGAGTAACTTACAATGAGCAGTACTTC
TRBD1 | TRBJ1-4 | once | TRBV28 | CASSLLALGQGANEKLFF | TGTGCCAGCAGTCTACTAGCGTTAGGACAGGGGGCAAATGAAAAACTGTTTTTT
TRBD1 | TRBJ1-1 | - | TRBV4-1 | CASSQYGTGVTEAFF | TGCGCCAGCAGCCAATACGGGACAGGGGTGACTGAAGCTTTCTTT
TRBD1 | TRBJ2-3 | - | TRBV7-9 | CASSYRGADTQYF | TGTGCCAGCAGTTACAGGGGAGCGGATACGCAGTATTTT
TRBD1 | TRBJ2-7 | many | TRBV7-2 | CASSLKLGTGLIRPYEQYF | TGTGCCAGCAGCTTAAAGCTTGGGACAGGGCTTATACGGCCCTACGAGCAGTACTTC
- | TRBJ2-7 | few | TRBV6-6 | CASSPPGMFSYEQYF | TGTGCCAGCAGCCCCCCCGGTATGTTTTCCTACGAGCAGTACTTC
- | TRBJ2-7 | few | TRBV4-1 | CASSQDRVSGGEQYF | TGCGCCAGCAGCCAAGATAGGGTGTCCGGGGGCGAGCAGTACTTC
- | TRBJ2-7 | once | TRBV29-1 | CSVENAGLPEQYF | TGCAGCGTTGAAAATGCCGGGCTCCCCGAGCAGTACTTC
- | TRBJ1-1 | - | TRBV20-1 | CSSGGGNTEAFF | TGCAGTTCCGGGGGTGGGAACACTGAAGCTTTCTTT
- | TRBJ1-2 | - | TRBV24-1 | CATNQTVYGYTF | TGTGCCACCAACCAGACAGTCTATGGCTACACCTTC
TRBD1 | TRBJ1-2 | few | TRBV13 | CASSPEGRQGDYGYTF | TGTGCCAGCAGCCCCGAGGGTCGACAGGGTGACTATGGCTACACCTTC
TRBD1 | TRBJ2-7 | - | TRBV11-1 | CASSPPGQIEQYF | TGTGCCAGCAGCCCGCCGGGACAGATCGAGCAGTACTTC
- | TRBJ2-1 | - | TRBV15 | CATRVGFSSYNEQFF | TGTGCCACCAGGGTGGGGTTCAGCTCCTACAATGAGCAGTTCTTC
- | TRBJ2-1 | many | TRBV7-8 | CASSSNRVDEQFF | TGTGCCAGCAGCTCCAACAGGGTTGATGAGCAGTTCTTC
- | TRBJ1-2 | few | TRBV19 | CASSIVGGAPYTF | TGTGCCAGTAGTATCGTAGGAGGGGCCCCCTACACCTTC
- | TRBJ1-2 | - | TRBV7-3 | CASSSVGRVGYTF | TGTGCCAGCAGCTCAGTGGGCCGAGTCGGCTACACCTTC
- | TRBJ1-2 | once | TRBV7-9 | CASSFGQPDGYTF | TGTGCCAGCAGCTTTGGACAGCCAGATGGCTACACCTTC
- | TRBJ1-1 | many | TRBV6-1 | CASSEYTGDTEAFF | TGTGCCAGCAGTGAATACACTGGGGACACTGAAGCTTTCTTT
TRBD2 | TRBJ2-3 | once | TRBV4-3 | CASSQGTSGSLSTDTQYF | TGCGCCAGCAGCCAAGGGACTAGCGGGAGCCTGAGCACAGATACGCAGTATTTT
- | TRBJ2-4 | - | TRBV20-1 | CSARPGRPPSEQYF | TGCAGTGCTAGACCAGGACGGCCACCTTCTGAGCAGTACTTC
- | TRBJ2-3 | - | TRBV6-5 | CASSSAAAGSDTQYF | TGTGCCAGCAGTTCGGCGGCCGCGGGCTCAGATACGCAGTATTTT
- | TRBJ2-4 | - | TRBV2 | CASSGDGGRDPKNIQYF | TGTGCCAGCAGTGGAGACGGGGGGCGAGACCCCAAAAACATTCAGTACTTC
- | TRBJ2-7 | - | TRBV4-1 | CASSQESFGRGEQYF | TGCGCCAGCAGCCAAGAATCATTCGGGCGCGGCGAGCAGTACTTC
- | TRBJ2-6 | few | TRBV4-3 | CASSQARSGANVLTF | TGCGCCAGCAGCCAAGCAAGATCTGGGGCCAACGTCCTGACTTTC
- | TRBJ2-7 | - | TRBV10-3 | CAISDPGARSYEQYF | TGTGCCATCAGTGATCCCGGGGCCCGCTCCTACGAGCAGTACTTC
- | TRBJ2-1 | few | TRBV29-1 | CSVATYNEQFF | TGCAGCGTCGCTACCTACAATGAGCAGTTCTTC
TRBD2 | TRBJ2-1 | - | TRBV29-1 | CSVEPLAGGSTEQFF | TGCAGCGTCGAACCACTAGCGGGGGGATCGACTGAGCAGTTCTTC